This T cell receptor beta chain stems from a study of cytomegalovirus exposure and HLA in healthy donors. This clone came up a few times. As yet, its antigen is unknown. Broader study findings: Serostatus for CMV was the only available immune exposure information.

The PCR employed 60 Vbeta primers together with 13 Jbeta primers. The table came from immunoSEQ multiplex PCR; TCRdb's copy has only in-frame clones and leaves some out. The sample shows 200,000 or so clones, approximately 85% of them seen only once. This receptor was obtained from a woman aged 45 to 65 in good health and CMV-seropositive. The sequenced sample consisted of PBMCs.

CDR3 sequence (DNA): TGTGCCAGCAGCTTAGAGGACTCCGGGGAGCTGTTTTTT. Translating gives CASSLEDSGELFF. V gene TRBV7-6 combines with J gene TRBJ2-2; D perhaps matches TRBD2 (5 bases). Trimming shortened V by 1 base and J by 6 bases, and 6 bases separated the two germline ends. Germline values: CDR1 SGHVS, CDR2 FNYEAQ. The CDR3 contains 13 residues.